The clone carrying this T cell receptor (beta chain) turned up a few times. Antigen: not known. At one end the junction does not follow the germline gene, possibly because of a read error. Per germline, CDR1 SEHNR and CDR2 FQNEAQ (reference sequence). The CDR3 contains 19 residues. These data are taken from a study of breast tumors, draining lymph nodes, adjacent tissues. Study results and caveats: The lymph node origin of tumor T cells was framed as consistent with a hypothesis, not demonstrated.

Axillary draining lymph nodes of breast cancer patients supplied the node samples. TCRdb itself ran the multiplex PCR reads through MiXCR, one entry per CDR3 protein. The repertoire includes about 130,000 distinct CDR3 sequences, 20% of them detected once, and 3.5% to 4.5% sits in the top ten. The V gene is TRBV7-9, the J gene TRBJ2-7; D might be TRBD2 (6 bases). The TCR was taken from a female donor with breast cancer. Some clones in this sample may be carry-over from other donors' samples. The material sequenced was axillary lymph node tissue. The CDR3 spells CAGSLGEDMRGPDSYEQYF. The CDR3 DNA follows: TGTGCCGGCAGCTTAGGCGAGGACATGCGGGGTCCCGACTCCTACGAGCAGTACTTC.